The 16 T cell receptor beta chains reported below all come from one sample, sequenced in a study of blood T cell repertoires in COVID-19. Data came from immunoSEQ multiplex PCR; TCRdb stores just in-frame clones and leaves some out. Among about 80,000 clones listed, around 89% were seen once. The specimen sequenced was peripheral blood. These receptors all stem from a woman of 80 years or more with acute or convalescent COVID-19.

This chain links TRBV12-3 or TRBV12-4 with TRBJ1-5; 7 bases agree with TRBD1. This CDR3 comprises 12 residues. J was trimmed by 8 bases and V by 2 bases; bases with no gene match: 0. In nucleotides, the CDR3 is TGTGCCAGCAGTTTAACAGGGGAGCCCCAGCATTTT. Residues: CASSLTGEPQHF.

V and J are TRBV7-8 and TRBJ2-7; 10 bases agree with TRBD1. The junction had 13 bases not matched to a gene; V was cut back by 5 bases and J by 3 bases. Germline lookup yields CDR1 SGHVS and CDR2 FQNEAQ. There are 17 residues in the CDR3. The DNA of the CDR3 is TGTGCCAGCAGCGCTAACCCCTGGGACAGGGGTGACTACGAGCAGTACTTC. This encodes CASSANPWDRGDYEQYF.

J is TRBJ1-5 and V is TRBV19, with D possibly being TRBD1 (6 bases). Trimming left V 7 bases short and J 4 bases short, with 17 bases between. CDR3 length: 15 amino acids. From germline, CDR1 is LNHDA and CDR2 SQIVND (reference sequence). The CDR3 protein is CASTSGPGANQPQHF. The CDR3 DNA follows: TGTGCCAGTACCAGCGGCCCAGGGGCAAATCAGCCCCAGCATTTT.

V usage is TRBV6-1 and J usage is TRBJ1-5; TRBD1 is a possible D gene (6 bases). Between the trimmed V and J ends, which lost 1 base and 9 bases, there was a span of 16 bases. Germline V gene data show CDR1 as MNHNS and CDR2 as SASEGT. The CDR3 spans 15 residues. CDR3 DNA sequence: TGTGCCAGCAGTGAAGGGGGACAAGGTCATCGGCCCCAGCATTTT. Translation gives CASSEGGQGHRPQHF.

The genes are TRBV7-9 and TRBJ2-4, with 7 bases that match TRBD2. The CDR3 extends over 14 amino acids. CDR1 and CDR2 from the germline V gene are SEHNR and FQNEAQ (reference sequence). V gave up 2 bases and J gave up 6 bases; unmatched junction bases: 4. DNA of the CDR3: TGTGCCAGCAGCTTATCGGCGGGAGCAAACATTCAGTACTTC. This encodes CASSLSAGANIQYF.

This clone has only one observation. The chain uses TRBV11-2 and TRBJ1-1; no clear D. The germline gives CDR1 SGHAT, CDR2 FQNNGV. The CDR3 is 13 residues long. The germline V and J ends were trimmed by 8 bases and 1 base, with 11 bases remaining between them. The CDR3 DNA reads as TGTGCCAGCCGACTGGGAGGGAACACTGAAGCTTTCTTT. The encoded protein is CASRLGGNTEAFF.

The chain has TRBV18 and TRBJ2-5; 7 nucleotides align to TRBD1. The CDR3 loop spans 16 amino acids. V shed 2 bases, J shed 7 bases, and the junction held 13 bases outside the gene matches. Germline CDR1 is KGHSH and CDR2 is LQKENI. CDR3 nucleotide sequence: TGTGCCAGCTCACCAACTGGACAGGAAGGTTTCGGGACCCAGTACTTC. This codes for CASSPTGQEGFGTQYF.

The chain combines TRBV6-5 with TRBJ2-5, with a tentative D call TRBD1 (5 bases). The germline V gene has CDR1 MNHEY and CDR2 SVGAGI. This CDR3 region has 13 residues. Trimming took off 7 bases at V and 3 bases at J, with 12 bases between the two ends. The DNA of the CDR3 is TGTGCCAGCAAAGCTCTAGGGGAAGAGACCCAGTACTTC. Translated, it gives CASKALGEETQYF.

The chain employs TRBV11-1 and TRBJ2-2; weak D call: TRBD2 (6 bases). The V gene lost 2 bases and the J gene lost 7 bases, with 11 bases spanning the gap. Germline V gene sequence: CDR1 SGHAT, CDR2 FQDESV (reference sequence). This CDR3 is 14 amino acids long. CDR3 bases: TGTGCCAGCAGCTTATGGGGGGAGGTCGGGGAGCTGTTTTTT. Translated, it gives CASSLWGEVGELFF.

The CDR3, as DNA: TGTGCCAGCAGCTTAGCCCGCTATGGCTACACCTTC. This translates into CASSLARYGYTF. This chain uses TRBV7-2 with TRBJ1-2; D is ambiguous. The germline CDR1 and CDR2 sequences are SGHTA and FQGNSA. CDR3 length equals 12 residues. V lost 0 bases and J 4 bases, leaving 3 bases between the germline ends.

The chain recombines TRBV11-2 with TRBJ2-1; 10 nucleotides match TRBD2. Germline V gene lookup returns CDR1 SGHAT and CDR2 FQNNGV. This CDR3 has 16 amino acids. The J segment lost 9 bases and the V segment lost 5 bases, leaving 13 bases of the junction unmatched. CDR3 nucleotides: TGTGCCAGCAGCCCGCACGGTACTAGCGGGAAAATTGAGCAGTTCTTC. Amino acids: CASSPHGTSGKIEQFF.

This clone was counted once. The CDR3 reads CASRVGGTDTQYF. DNA of the CDR3: TGCGCCAGCAGGGTGGGAGGTACAGATACGCAGTATTTT. This sequence joins TRBV5-1 and TRBJ2-3, with a tentative D call TRBD2 (6 bases). Between the trimmed V and J ends, which lost 5 bases and 3 bases, there was a span of 10 bases. Germline assignment: CDR1 SGHRS and CDR2 YFSETQ. This CDR3 has 13 amino acids.

In nucleotides, the CDR3 is TGTGCCAGTAGTTCGTATCCCCGGGGCAATCAGCCCCAGCATTTT. This translates into CASSSYPRGNQPQHF. The V gene is TRBV19, the J gene TRBJ1-5; D is unclear. Deletions cut 5 bases from V and 2 bases from J, with 13 bases between. Germline CDR1 LNHDA, CDR2 SQIVND (reference sequence). The CDR3 covers 15 residues. The whole variable domain, remainder taken from reference TRBV19 and TRBJ1-5, is DGGITQSPKYLFRKEGQNVTLSCEQNLNHDAMYWYRQDPGQGLRLIYYSQIVNDFQKGDIAEGYSVSREKKESFPLTVTSAQKNPTAFYLCASSSYPRGNQPQHFGDGTRLSIL.

This chain connects TRBV7-8 to TRBJ2-2; 7 bases are a match to TRBD1. The CDR3 contains 16 residues. V gave up 5 bases and J gave up 0 bases; unmatched junction bases: 6. CDR1 is SGHVS, CDR2 FQNEAQ, per germline. CDR3 sequence reads: CASSALGQSNTGELFF. Written as DNA, the CDR3 is TGTGCCAGCAGCGCCCTGGGACAGTCGAACACCGGGGAGCTGTTTTTT.

This clone appeared a few times. The rearrangement links TRBV19 to TRBJ1-5, with no clear D. Trimming shortened V by 5 bases and J by 4 bases, and 9 bases separated the two germline ends. The germline V gene has CDR1 LNHDA and CDR2 SQIVND (reference sequence). The length of the CDR3 is 13 residues. The CDR3 protein is CASSQTVNQPQHF. In DNA form, the CDR3 reads TGTGCCAGTAGTCAAACAGTTAATCAGCCCCAGCATTTT.

This chain uses TRBV3-1 (or the pseudogene TRBV3-2) with TRBJ1-3, with a tentative D call TRBD1 (6 bases). Trimming left V 1 base short and J 0 bases short, with 19 bases between. CDR3 length: 19 amino acids. CDR1 and CDR2 (germline): LGHDT, YNNKEL (reference sequence). CDR3 residues: CASSQGRGKFLSSGNTIYF. The CDR3, as DNA: TGTGCCAGCAGCCAAGGCAGGGGAAAGTTTTTGAGCTCTGGAAACACCATATATTTT.